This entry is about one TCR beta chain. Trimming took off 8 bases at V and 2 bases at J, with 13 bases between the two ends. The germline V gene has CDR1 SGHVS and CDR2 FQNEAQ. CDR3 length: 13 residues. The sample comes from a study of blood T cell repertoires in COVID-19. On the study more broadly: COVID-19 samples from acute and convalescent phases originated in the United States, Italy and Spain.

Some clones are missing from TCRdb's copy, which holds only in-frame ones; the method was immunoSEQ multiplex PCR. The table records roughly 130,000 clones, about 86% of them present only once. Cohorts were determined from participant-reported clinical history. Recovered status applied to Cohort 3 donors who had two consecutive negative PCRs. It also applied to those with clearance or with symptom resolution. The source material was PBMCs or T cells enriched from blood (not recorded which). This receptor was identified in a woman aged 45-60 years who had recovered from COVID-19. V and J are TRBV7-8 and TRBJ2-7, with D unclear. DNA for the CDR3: TGTGCCAGCCCCCCGAGGAACACCTACGAGCAGTACTTC. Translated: CASPPRNTYEQYF. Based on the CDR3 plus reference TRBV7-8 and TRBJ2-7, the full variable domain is GAGVSQSPRYKVAKRGQDVALRCDPISGHVSLFWYQQALGQGPEFLTYFQNEAQLDKSGLPSDRFFAERPEGSVSTLKIQRTQQEDSAVYLCASPPRNTYEQYFGPGTRLTVT.